The rows below give T cell receptor beta chains drawn from one sample of a study of OX40 agonist ivuxolimab in advanced cancers. The table came from immunoSEQ multiplex PCR; TCRdb's copy has only in-frame clones and leaves some out. The sample holds about 72,000 clones, about 88% seen once. Material: CD4+ or CD8+ T cells sorted from blood, obtained in a trial of the OX40 agonist ivuxolimab. These receptors were taken from an adult with an advanced solid tumor such as melanoma, head and neck, liver or kidney cancer. Both conserved end residues are part of each CDR3. The D gene is left open where the match is weak. Size values are once, few and many counts, or a class for expanded clones, and some rows have none.

J gene | V gene | D gene | clone size | CDR3 DNA | CDR3 protein
TRBJ2-2 | TRBV7-2 | . | once | TGTGCCAGCAGCCCCACCAGCGGTAGGACGGGGGAGCTGTTTTTT | CASSPTSGRTGELFF
TRBJ1-2 | TRBV7-2 | . | . | TGTGCCAGCAGCTTTGACGGGGCGCGGACTAGTGGCTACACCTTC | CASSFDGARTSGYTF
TRBJ2-7 | TRBV5-6 | . | . | TGTGCCAGCAGCTTGTTACCTGGGACATCCTACGAGCAGTACTTC | CASSLLPGTSYEQYF
TRBJ1-2 | TRBV28 | . | . | TGTGCCAGCAGCTTGGCAGGAAACTATGGCTACACCTTC | CASSLAGNYGYTF
TRBJ2-2 | TRBV7-9 | TRBD2 | . | TGTGCCAGCAGCCCACGGACTAGCAGCACCGGGGAGCTGTTTTTT | CASSPRTSSTGELFF
TRBJ2-5 | TRBV7-9 | TRBD1 | . | TGTGCCAGCAGCAAGACCCCGGGACAGCTGTACCAAGAGACCCAGTACTTC | CASSKTPGQLYQETQYF
TRBJ2-7 | TRBV6-6 | TRBD2 | . | TGTGCCACATCCGGACTAGCGGGTCTCGCCTACGAGCAGTACTTC | CATSGLAGLAYEQYF
TRBJ1-2 | TRBV2 | . | . | TGTGCCAGCGAAGTACAGGGTCGATATGGCTACACCTTC | CASEVQGRYGYTF
TRBJ2-7 | TRBV11-3 | . | . | TGTGCCAGCAGCCTGGGGGGCGTGGGCAACGAGCAGTACTTC | CASSLGGVGNEQYF
TRBJ2-1 | TRBV4-3 | . | . | TGCGCCAGCAGCCAACGGGCGCAAGGGGCTCGGGAGCAGTTCTTC | CASSQRAQGAREQFF
TRBJ2-3 | TRBV11-3 | . | few | TGTGCCAGCAGCTTAGTAGCTAGCACAGATACGCAGTATTTT | CASSLVASTDTQYF
TRBJ2-1 | TRBV4-3 | TRBD2 | . | TGCGCCAGCAGTTATCGGGGGGGCCCAGACAATGAGCAGTTCTTC | CASSYRGGPDNEQFF
TRBJ1-2 | TRBV7-8 | . | . | TGTGCCAGCAGCTTAAGCGGGACACGATATGGCTACACCTTC | CASSLSGTRYGYTF
TRBJ1-1 | TRBV19 | . | . | TGTGCCAGTAGTTTCCTGGGAGCTCCGAACACTGAAGCTTTCTTT | CASSFLGAPNTEAFF
TRBJ2-7 | TRBV2 | TRBD1 | . | TGTGCCAGCAGGGTAGACAGGGGGGCAGCCTACGAGCAGTACTTC | CASRVDRGAAYEQYF
TRBJ2-1 | TRBV5-1 | TRBD2 | . | TGCGCCAGCAGCTTGGAACTAGCGGGGGGGAATGAGCAGTTCTTC | CASSLELAGGNEQFF
TRBJ2-1 | TRBV27 | TRBD2 | . | TGTGCCAGCAGTCCCCGGATAGCGGGGGGGTGGAATGAGCAGTTCTTC | CASSPRIAGGWNEQFF